These 22 T cell receptor beta chains came from one sample sequenced in a study of regulatory T cells in long-lasting Graves disease. Time point reported: persistent/refractory GD, antithyroid drugs over 5 years with positive TRAb. The TCR library was made from RNA extracted from PBMCs. In building TCR beta libraries, iRepertoire HTBI primers were used together with Arm-PCR of CDR3 regions. TCRdb analysed the multiplex PCR reads with MiXCR anew, one entry per CDR3 protein. The data contain fewer than 450,000 distinct CDR3 sequences, 23% of them singletons. This specimen consisted of peripheral blood mononuclear cells (PBMCs), obtained when the disease was refractory, from a patient treated with antithyroid drugs. The receptors stem from a female donor with Graves disease.

This clonotype turned up a few times. The J gene is TRBJ2-7, the V gene TRBV6-1, with TRBD1 matching over 9 bases. V was clipped by 7 bases and J by 4 bases; unmatched bases: 17. Germline CDR1 and CDR2: MNHNS and SASEGT. The CDR3 loop spans 17 amino acids. CDR3 sequence (DNA): TGTGCCAGCAACAAAGGGACAGGGTCTGGGGCGCGATACGAGCAGTACTTC. It is translated as CASNKGTGSGARYEQYF.

The sample holds a few counts of this clonotype. The chain couples TRBV20-1 to TRBJ2-5, with 8 nucleotides matching TRBD2. Losses at the gene ends were 5 bases for V and 5 bases for J; bases not matched to a gene: 10. The CDR3 length is 14 residues. CDR1 and CDR2 (germline): DFQATT, SNEGSKA (reference sequence). CDR3 in DNA: TGCAGTGCTCCGCCGGACGGGAGGGCTGAGACCCAGTACTTC. Its translation: CSAPPDGRAETQYF.

This clonotype has only a few counts. The chain combines TRBV5-1 with TRBJ2-7; no clear D. The CDR3 consists of 14 residues. Germline V gene data show CDR1 as SGHRS and CDR2 as YFSETQ. Trimming took off 0 bases at V and 5 bases at J, with 12 bases between the two ends. The CDR3 sequence is CASSLALVGNEQYF. The CDR3 nucleotides are TGCGCCAGCAGCTTGGCACTCGTGGGAAACGAGCAGTACTTC.

This clonotype was picked up a small number of times. V gene TRBV28 combines with J gene TRBJ1-5, with unresolved D. Germline CDR1 reads MDHEN; CDR2 reads SYDVKM. The CDR3 loop spans 14 amino acids. V lost 5 bases and J lost 5, with 13 bases in between. DNA for the CDR3: TGTGCCAGCAGTCTAAACAGTGGATATCAGCCCCAGCATTTT. It encodes CASSLNSGYQPQHF.

V is TRBV6-1 and J is TRBJ2-1; tentatively, D is TRBD2 (6 bases). CDR3 length: 12 amino acids. V gave up 9 bases and J gave up 3 bases, with 9 bases separating them. The germline CDR1 and CDR2 sequences are MNHNS and SASEGT. This chain's CDR3 is CASKEGYNEQFF. CDR3 DNA: TGTGCCAGTAAGGAGGGCTACAATGAGCAGTTCTTC.

This clonotype turned up a few times. This chain joins TRBV10-2 and TRBJ1-5, with D tentatively TRBD1 (5 bases). The V gene lost 0 bases and the J gene lost 0 bases, with 9 bases spanning the gap. Germline CDR1 is WSHSY and CDR2 is SAAADI. The CDR3 extends over 16 amino acids. This CDR3 is CASSESGVNSNQPQHF. The CDR3 bases are TGCGCCAGCAGTGAGTCGGGGGTTAATAGCAATCAGCCCCAGCATTTT.

This clonotype was detected ten times or more. The V call is TRBV2, the J call TRBJ1-1; the D is unclear. CDR1 and CDR2 (germline): SNHLY, FYNNEI. The CDR3 sequence is 13 residues long. Trimming shortened V by 7 bases and J by 11 bases, and 20 bases separated the two germline ends. Here the CDR3 reads CASTLEGTSPAFF. CDR3 in DNA: TGTGCCAGCACATTGGAAGGAACCTCCCCCGCTTTCTTT.

For this clonotype: Because the CDR3 is missing its conserved closing phenylalanine or tryptophan, this is likely a read error. This rearrangement joins TRBV15 to TRBJ1-2, with 11 bases fitting TRBD1. This CDR3 is 14 amino acids long. Germline CDR1 reads LNHNV; CDR2 reads YYDKDF (reference sequence). Trimming took 5 bases from V and 7 from J; bases not matched to a gene: 6. CDR3 nucleotides: TGTGCCACCAGCCGAGGACAGGGGGCTGTTGGCTACACCCTC. As protein: CATSRGQGAVGYTL.

V and J are TRBV9 and TRBJ2-7; 8 bases match TRBD2. Germline-derived CDR1 and CDR2 are SGDLS and YYNGEE. V lost 2 bases, J lost 1 base, and 5 bases stayed unmatched. The CDR3 loop spans 15 amino acids. Here the CDR3 reads CASSVEPGGSYEQYF. In DNA, the CDR3 is TGTGCCAGCAGCGTGGAGCCGGGAGGGTCCTACGAGCAGTACTTC.

This clonotype was seen at least ten times. The V call is TRBV2, the J call TRBJ2-7; 9 nucleotides match TRBD1. The CDR3 length is 13 residues. Germline values: CDR1 SNHLY, CDR2 FYNNEI. Trimming cost V 6 bases and J 6 bases; bases outside gene matches: 6. CDR3 in amino acids: CASRSDRGVEQYF. The CDR3 DNA sequence: TGTGCCAGCAGATCCGACAGGGGGGTCGAGCAGTACTTC.

This clonotype has at least ten counts. V and J are TRBV7-9 and TRBJ2-5; 15 bases are shared with TRBD2. Germline trimming cut 5 bases from V and 5 bases from J; bases unmatched to any gene: 3. Germline CDR1 is SEHNR and CDR2 is FQNEAQ (reference sequence). There are 15 residues in the CDR3. This CDR3 is CASSTGLAGGETQYF. The CDR3 DNA sequence: TGTGCCAGCAGCACTGGACTAGCGGGAGGGGAGACCCAGTACTTC.

The V gene is TRBV9, the J gene TRBJ2-5; perhaps TRBD2 as D (6 bases). The CDR3 spans 13 residues. V dropped 4 bases and J dropped 5 bases, with 12 bases sitting between them. Germline V gene sequence: CDR1 SGDLS, CDR2 YYNGEE. The CDR3 sequence: CASSIGLWETQYF. CDR3 coding DNA: TGTGCCAGCAGCATTGGACTATGGGAGACCCAGTACTTC. Full variable domain (outside the CDR3, taken from reference TRBV9 and TRBJ2-5): DSGVTQTPKHLITATGQRVTLRCSPRSGDLSVYWYQQSLDQGLQFLIQYYNGEERAKGNILERFSAQQFPDLHSELNLSSLELGDSALYFCASSIGLWETQYFGPGTRLLVL.

This clonotype was found a few times. V usage is TRBV6-2 or TRBV6-3 and J usage is TRBJ1-5; D gene ambiguous. V shed 5 bases and J shed 9 bases, with 14 bases lying between them. This CDR3 contains 13 residues. In germline, CDR1 is MNHEY, CDR2 SVGEGT. CDR3 protein: CASSGVHKWPQHF. In nucleotides, the CDR3 is TGTGCCAGCAGTGGGGTCCATAAGTGGCCCCAGCATTTT.

This clonotype was counted at least ten times. V is TRBV11-2 and J is TRBJ2-5; weak D call: TRBD2 (6 bases). Trimming removed 2 bases at V and 8 bases at J, with 18 bases between. Germline V gives CDR1 SGHAT, CDR2 FQNNGV. The CDR3 totals 15 residues. CDR3 region: CASSLPFAGHRTQYF. The CDR3 DNA sequence: TGTGCCAGCAGCTTACCCTTCGCGGGGCACCGAACCCAGTACTTC.

This clonotype was detected ten times or more. This chain uses TRBV12-3 or TRBV12-4 with TRBJ1-2, with unresolved D. Trimming took off 6 bases at V and 4 bases at J, with 12 bases between the two ends. The length of the CDR3 is 13 residues. CDR3 nucleotides: TGTGCCAGCAGGGCCACTGGACCCTATGGCTACACCTTC. Residues: CASRATGPYGYTF.

This clonotype turned up a few times. This rearrangement joins TRBV7-8 to TRBJ1-5, with a weak D call TRBD1 (5 bases). Trimming stripped 1 base from V and 2 bases from J, with 12 bases between. CDR3 length equals 16 residues. Germline V gene data show CDR1 as SGHVS and CDR2 as FQNEAQ. DNA for the CDR3: TGTGCCAGCAGCTTAGTCGCTTGGGGCGGCAATCAGCCCCAGCATTTT. Its translation is CASSLVAWGGNQPQHF.

This clonotype appeared a few times. V gene TRBV20-1 combines with J gene TRBJ2-2; 8 nucleotides match TRBD1. The germline V gene has CDR1 DFQATT and CDR2 SNEGSKA (reference sequence). Losses at the gene ends were 6 bases for V and 7 bases for J; bases not matched to a gene: 7. This CDR3 region has 13 residues. The CDR3 is CSARTGQGGELFF. The CDR3 nucleotides are TGCAGTGCCAGGACAGGGCAGGGCGGGGAGCTGTTTTTT.

The table lists this clonotype with many counts. This chain uses TRBV2 with TRBJ2-2; D gene unclear. V dropped 1 base and J dropped 4 bases, with 4 bases sitting between them. Germline V gene data show CDR1 as SNHLY and CDR2 as FYNNEI. There are 13 residues in the CDR3. The CDR3 bases are TGTGCCAGCAGTGAAGTGGGCACCGGGGAGCTGTTTTTT. This sequence encodes CASSEVGTGELFF.

This clonotype was recorded at least ten times. The chain joins TRBV28 to TRBJ1-2, with 7 bases lining up with TRBD1. The CDR3 totals 16 residues. In germline, CDR1 is MDHEN, CDR2 SYDVKM. V trimming: 5 bases; J trimming: 5 bases; junction bases outside the gene matches: 14. The CDR3: CASSPRGQGGGYGYTF. Here the CDR3 DNA reads TGTGCCAGCAGTCCCCGAGGGCAGGGGGGCGGATATGGCTACACCTTC.

At least ten counts were recorded for this clonotype. The chain joins TRBV28 to TRBJ1-6, with TRBD1 as a possible D gene (5 bases). There are 15 residues in the CDR3. CDR1 is MDHEN, CDR2 SYDVKM, per germline. Trimming left V 5 bases short and J 3 bases short, with 11 bases between. The CDR3 sequence: CASSPVGHYNSPLHF. CDR3 coding DNA: TGTGCCAGCAGTCCAGTGGGGCACTATAATTCACCCCTCCACTTT. The variable domain in full, with the rest retrieved from reference TRBV28 and TRBJ1-6, is DVKVTQSSRYLVKRTGEKVFLECVQDMDHENMFWYRQDPGLGLRLIYFSYDVKMKEKGDIPEGYSVSREKKERFSLILESASTNQTSMYLCASSPVGHYNSPLHFGNGTRLTVT.

On this clonotype itself: A read error is possible here, since a much larger clone lies one base away. The chain has TRBV27 and TRBJ1-1; no clear D. Trimming left V 5 bases short and J 2 bases short, with 15 bases between. CDR1 and CDR2 (germline): MNHEY, SMNVEV (reference sequence). This CDR3 has 15 amino acids. In DNA form, the CDR3 reads TGTGCCAGCAGTCCCGGAACAATACTTAACACTGAAGCTTTCTTT. As protein: CASSPGTILNTEAFF.

The chain employs TRBV7-2 and TRBJ1-2, with D possibly being TRBD1 (5 bases). Trimming shortened V by 2 bases and J by 6 bases, and 16 bases separated the two germline ends. Germline V gene sequence: CDR1 SGHTA, CDR2 FQGNSA. This CDR3 has 15 residues. The CDR3 sequence: CASSLSRGTADGYTF. For the CDR3, the DNA is TGTGCCAGCAGCTTATCCCGGGGGACTGCTGATGGCTACACCTTC. Full variable domain (missing parts from reference TRBV7-2 and TRBJ1-2): GAGVSQSPSNKVTEKGKDVELRCDPISGHTALYWYRQSLGQGLEFLIYFQGNSAPDKSGLPSDRFSAERTGGSVSTLTIQRTQQEDSAVYLCASSLSRGTADGYTFGSGTRLTVV.